The subject of this entry is one T cell receptor (beta chain). This sample is drawn from a study of blood T cell repertoires in COVID-19. TCRdb keeps only in-frame clones here, not all; method: immunoSEQ multiplex PCR. The data contain about 200,000 clones, 80% to 90% of them singletons. Trimming removed 5 bases at V and 4 bases at J, with 15 bases between. Germline lookup yields CDR1 SGHAT and CDR2 FQNNGV. This CDR3 has 15 amino acids. The J gene is TRBJ1-5, the V gene TRBV11-2; TRBD1 might be the D (5 bases). Sequencing was done on a sample of peripheral blood. This sequence originates from a man aged 35-49 years with acute or convalescent COVID-19. This chain's CDR3 is CASSPGDSPNQPQHF. DNA of the CDR3: TGTGCCAGCAGCCCGGGGGATTCTCCAAATCAGCCCCAGCATTTT.